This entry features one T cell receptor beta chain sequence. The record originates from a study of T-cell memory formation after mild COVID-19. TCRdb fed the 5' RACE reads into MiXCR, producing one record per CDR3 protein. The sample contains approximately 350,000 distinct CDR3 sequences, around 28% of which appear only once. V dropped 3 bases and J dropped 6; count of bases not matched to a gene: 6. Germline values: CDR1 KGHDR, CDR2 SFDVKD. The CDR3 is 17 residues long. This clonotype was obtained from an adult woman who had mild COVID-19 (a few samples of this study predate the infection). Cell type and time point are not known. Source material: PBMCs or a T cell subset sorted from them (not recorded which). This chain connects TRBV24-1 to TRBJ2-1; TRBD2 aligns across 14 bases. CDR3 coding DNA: TGTGCCACCAGTGATGATGGACTAGCGGGAGGATCCAATGAGCAGTTCTTC. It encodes CATSDDGLAGGSNEQFF.